This paragraph reports one T cell receptor (beta chain). What antigen it recognizes has not been identified. Base qualities were left out, and no much larger clone turns up one base away. RNA was extracted using the RNeasy kit, and roughly 0.45 to 1 ug of the RNA was reverse transcribed with random hexamers. The immunoSEQ multiplex PCR assay, covering 54 Vbeta and 13 Jbeta segments, was used to amplify TCR beta CDR3 regions. PCR amplification bias was corrected by using a synthetic template baseline for primer optimization and computational correction. The original pipeline was this. Only productive sequences were kept, with reads annotated to V, D and J genes according to IMGT and analyzed in immunoSEQ Analyzer. Clonality was calculated as one minus the Shannon entropy normalized by log2 of the number of productive unique sequences. For each patient and control, public and private clones were evaluated within the 100 most prevalent clones. Clones were defined as Susac-specific when absent from the healthy and MS cohorts, from approximately 1,100 published viral clones and from other ImmuneACCESS disease sequences. The raw public reads went through TCRdb reprocessing: fastp at Q25, MiXCR clone calling, in-frame beta chains kept. Rows are combined by CDR3 protein, so each entry shows the most common genes and DNA. The V and J calls come from TCRdb's annotation, not from the publication. Present in this sample are about 210,000 distinct CDR3 sequences, around 95% of which were seen just once. The ten largest clonotypes hold about 0.091% of the sample.

This specimen comes from a study of CD8 T cells in Susac syndrome (dated 2019 in TCRdb). Regarding the complete study: Repertoire sequencing was used to test whether CD8+ T cell activation and differentiation in Susac syndrome was antigen driven.

High-throughput TCR beta sequencing profiled peripheral blood CD8+ and CD4+ T cells from healthy donors, Susac syndrome patients and multiple sclerosis patients. Multiple sclerosis controls were treatment-naive patients with stable or active relapsing-remitting disease fulfilling revised McDonald criteria. Bulk CD8+ and CD4+ T cells were purified by magnetic negative isolation, while CD8+ TEMRA cells were enriched using FACS. Blood was collected in EDTA tubes and processed within 24 hours, with PBMCs isolated through density gradient centrifugation. PBMCs intended for TCR sequencing were frozen in liquid nitrogen and were later thawed in a 37 degrees C water bath. Purity of sorted or isolated CD4+, CD8+ and CD8+ TEMRA cells was at least 90%. The paper's findings and limits, for the study overall: The TCR sequencing and HLA analysis was acknowledged to have included a relatively small number of individuals.

Taken from cysteine to phenylalanine, the CDR3 has 15 residues. CDR3 DNA is the only sequence kept; it has 45 bases, read in frame from the first base. CDR1 and CDR2, per the germline V gene (reference sequence), are MNHEY and SMNVEV. Trimming takes 5 bases off V and 8 bases off J; junction bases not matched to a gene: 10. This receptor was taken from a human donor with multiple sclerosis. Rearrangement joined TRBV27 to TRBJ2-1, and 9 junction bases match TRBD2. The sample taken for sequencing was CD4+ T cells from PBMCs. CDR3 sequence: CASSPRRAGGHEQFF. DNA sequence: TGTGCCAGCAGTCCCCGAAGGGCGGGAGGGCATGAGCAGTTCTTC.